Each of the 21 T cell receptor beta chains below was sequenced from the same sample in a study of Ad26.COV2.S vaccination and SARS-CoV-2 variants. Treatment in this sample: roughly 18 received Ad26.COV2.S at low or high dose, single or two shots; 5 received placebo; per-sample allocation not given. Following the first vaccine or placebo injection, samples were taken on day 63. Produced via immunoSEQ multiplex PCR; TCRdb's table is partial and in-frame only. The profile shows fewer than 800,000 clones, 89% of them singletons. Sequenced material: peripheral blood, taken in a trial of Ad26.COV2.S vaccine versus placebo. These receptors were taken from a person between 18 and 65 years old who received the Ad26.COV2.S COVID-19 vaccine or a placebo.

The V and J genes are TRBV10-3 and TRBJ2-2, with D unresolved. CDR3 length equals 16 residues. CDR1 and CDR2 (germline): ENHRY, SYGVKD. Trimming cost V 6 bases and J 2 bases, with 16 bases left between them. The CDR3, as DNA: TGTGCCATCAGGGACCCTACGCACGTAAACACCGGGGAGCTGTTTTTT. Its protein product is CAIRDPTHVNTGELFF.

This chain uses TRBV12-3 or TRBV12-4 with TRBJ2-7; tentatively, D is TRBD2 (5 bases). Trimming left V 8 bases short and J 3 bases short, with 14 bases between. This CDR3 comprises 13 residues. The DNA for the CDR3 is TGTGCCAGCTCGAAGGACGGGATCTACGAGCAGTACTTC. This codes for CASSKDGIYEQYF.

The chain is built from TRBV4-2 and TRBJ1-5; tentatively, D is TRBD1 (5 bases). Trimming removed 5 bases from V and 8 bases from J, with 16 bases in between. The CDR3 is made up of 14 amino acids. The germline gives CDR1 LGHNA, CDR2 YNFKEQ. CDR3 residues: CASSRSGGGEPQHF. Here the CDR3 DNA reads TGTGCCAGCAGCAGATCTGGGGGGGGAGAGCCCCAGCATTTT.

Remarks on this clone: The same CDR3 is also encoded by other DNA sequences in this sample. The V gene is TRBV18, the J gene TRBJ2-7; D remains ambiguous. V was pared by 0 bases and J by 0 bases, with 6 bases between. Germline CDR1 KGHSH, CDR2 LQKENI. The CDR3 sequence is 14 residues long. CDR3 nucleotide sequence: TGTGCCAGCTCACCACCCGCCCCCTCCTACGAGCAGTACTTC. Translation: CASSPPAPSYEQYF.

The chain uses TRBV6-2 or TRBV6-3 and TRBJ2-7, with D unclear. Between the trimmed V and J ends, which lost 5 bases and 0 bases, there was a span of 14 bases. CDR3 length: 15 amino acids. Per the germline V gene, CDR1 is MNHEY and CDR2 is SVGEGT. The CDR3: CASSPLPGYSYEQYF. In DNA form, the CDR3 reads TGTGCCAGCAGTCCGCTACCGGGTTACTCCTACGAGCAGTACTTC.

The V and J genes are TRBV30 and TRBJ2-7; weak D call: TRBD2 (6 bases). The V and J ends lost 5 bases and 0 bases respectively, with 14 bases between them. CDR3 length equals 14 residues. Per germline, CDR1 GTSNPN and CDR2 SVGIG (reference sequence). CDR3 sequence reads: CAWGGGVSSYEQYF. CDR3 DNA: TGTGCCTGGGGGGGAGGCGTCAGCTCCTACGAGCAGTACTTC.

Only one count was recorded for this clone. V gene TRBV6-5 combines with J gene TRBJ1-1; 8 bases fit TRBD1. V was clipped by 2 bases and J by 1 base; unmatched bases: 6. The germline V gene encodes CDR1 MNHEY and CDR2 SVGAGI. This CDR3 region has 16 residues. The CDR3 nucleotides are TGTGCCAGCAGTTACGGCTACAGGGGGAAGAACACTGAAGCTTTCTTT. This gives the protein CASSYGYRGKNTEAFF.

The rearrangement joins TRBV6-1 to TRBJ1-1; unclear D gene. The germline V gene encodes CDR1 MNHNS and CDR2 SASEGT. The length of the CDR3 is 13 residues. The germline V and J ends were trimmed by 1 base and 4 bases, with 7 bases remaining between them. In DNA form, the CDR3 reads TGTGCCAGCAGTGAAGTAGGCAGCACTGAAGCTTTCTTT. Residues: CASSEVGSTEAFF.

V gene TRBV19 combines with J gene TRBJ2-7, with 8 bases matching TRBD1. This CDR3 has 15 amino acids. Per germline, CDR1 LNHDA and CDR2 SQIVND (reference sequence). V trimming: 1 base; J trimming: 0 bases; junction bases outside the gene matches: 2. CDR3: CASSIGTGSSYEQYF. For the CDR3, the DNA is TGTGCCAGTAGTATAGGGACAGGGAGCTCCTACGAGCAGTACTTC.

The rearrangement joins TRBV2 to TRBJ2-1, with 8 positions matching TRBD1. The CDR3 is made up of 15 amino acids. With 9 bases clipped from V and 8 bases from J, the junction kept 15 bases outside the gene matches. The germline CDR1 and CDR2 sequences are SNHLY and FYNNEI. This CDR3 reads CARQRTGYIRHEQFF. The CDR3 DNA sequence: TGTGCCAGACAACGGACAGGGTATATTCGGCATGAGCAGTTCTTC.

The gene calls are TRBV7-9 and TRBJ2-1; D is perhaps TRBD2 (5 bases). CDR3 length equals 14 residues. With 2 bases removed from V and 8 bases from J, the gap between germline ends came to 13 bases. Per the germline V gene, CDR1 is SEHNR and CDR2 is FQNEAQ (reference sequence). Here the CDR3 DNA reads TGTGCCAGCAGCTTAAGCCTAGCTTTCGATGAGCAGTTCTTC. Its translation: CASSLSLAFDEQFF. The full variable domain, in which reference TRBV7-9 and TRBJ2-1 provide the parts outside the CDR3, is DTGVSQNPRHKITKRGQNVTFRCDPISEHNRLYWYRQTLGQGPEFLTYFQNEAQLEKSRLLSDRFSAERPKGSFSTLEIQRTEQGDSAMYLCASSLSLAFDEQFFGPGTRLTVL.

The rearrangement joins TRBV7-2 to TRBJ1-4; 10 bases match TRBD1. From germline, CDR1 is SGHTA and CDR2 FQGNSA. The length of the CDR3 is 15 residues. The J segment lost 10 bases and the V segment lost 3 bases, leaving 8 bases of the junction unmatched. CDR3 bases: TGTGCCAGCAGCTTGAGGACAGGGGGAGACGGAAAACTGTTTTTT. It encodes CASSLRTGGDGKLFF.

The chain couples TRBV3-1 (or the pseudogene TRBV3-2) to TRBJ1-2; the D gene is possibly TRBD1 (5 bases). The V gene lost 4 bases and the J gene lost 4 bases, with 16 bases spanning the gap. Germline CDR1 and CDR2: LGHDT and YNNKEL (reference sequence). The CDR3 loop spans 15 amino acids. Here the CDR3 DNA reads TGTGCCAGCAGCCCTGACAGCGCCCCTGGCTATGGCTACACCTTC. Translation gives CASSPDSAPGYGYTF.

This chain joins TRBV27 and TRBJ2-6; D call uncertain. Germline V gives CDR1 MNHEY, CDR2 SMNVEV (reference sequence). V was pared by 8 bases and J by 6 bases, with 14 bases between. The CDR3 sequence is 14 residues long. CDR3 in amino acids: CASSRRSEANVLTF. The CDR3 DNA reads TGTGCCAGCTCACGAAGATCCGAGGCCAACGTCCTGACTTTC.

The sample holds many counts of this clone. Other DNA sequences in this specimen translate into the identical CDR3. CDR3 nucleotide sequence: TGTGCCAGCAGTCAGGGAGTCAGTAATCAGCCCCAGCATTTT. As protein: CASSQGVSNQPQHF. The chain recombines TRBV6-5 with TRBJ1-5, with TRBD1 as a possible D gene (5 bases). CDR1 is MNHEY and CDR2 is SVGAGI in the germline V gene. The CDR3 length is 14 residues. The V end was cut by 5 bases, the J end by 4 bases, with 12 bases between.

The CDR3 region is CASSYAGPMGDIQYF. The CDR3 nucleotides read TGTGCCAGCAGTTACGCCGGGCCAATGGGGGACATTCAGTACTTC. The genes are TRBV6-5 and TRBJ2-4; D may correspond to TRBD1 or TRBD2 (5 bases each). The V gene lost 2 bases and the J gene lost 8 bases, with 16 bases spanning the gap. Germline V gene lookup returns CDR1 MNHEY and CDR2 SVGAGI. This CDR3 has 15 residues.

The chain's CDR3 is CAWSTRMYGYTF. CDR3 in DNA: TGTGCCTGGAGTACAAGGATGTATGGCTACACCTTC. The genes are TRBV30 and TRBJ1-2; D is unresolved. Between the trimmed V and J ends, which lost 2 bases and 5 bases, there was a span of 9 bases. Germline-derived CDR1 and CDR2 are GTSNPN and SVGIG (reference sequence). This CDR3 contains 12 residues.

This chain joins TRBV18 and TRBJ1-1; no firm D call. V gave up 0 bases and J gave up 1 base, with 6 bases separating them. Germline assignment: CDR1 KGHSH and CDR2 LQKENI. This CDR3 has 14 amino acids. CDR3 DNA sequence: TGTGCCAGCTCACCACCATCGGCGAACACTGAAGCTTTCTTT. Its translation is CASSPPSANTEAFF.

The count of this clone is one. This chain uses TRBV30 with TRBJ1-5; D not certain. The CDR3 is 16 residues long. With 0 bases removed from V and 1 base from J, the gap between germline ends came to 13 bases. Germline V gives CDR1 GTSNPN, CDR2 SVGIG (reference sequence). CDR3 residues: CAWSVRVAVSNQPQHF. In DNA form, the CDR3 reads TGTGCCTGGAGTGTGAGGGTCGCCGTGAGCAATCAGCCCCAGCATTTT.

J is TRBJ2-7 and V is TRBV7-2; 7 nucleotides line up with TRBD2. The V gene end was trimmed by 6 bases and the J gene end by 4 bases; junction bases not matched to a gene: 15. The CDR3 totals 16 residues. The V gene's germline CDR1 is SGHTA and CDR2 FQGNSA. The CDR3 DNA reads TGTGCCAGCAGTTATAGCCTGGGGGGGGATAAGTACGAGCAGTACTTC. It yields the protein CASSYSLGGDKYEQYF.

The genes are TRBV2 and TRBJ2-3, with unresolved D. The V end was cut by 8 bases, the J end by 3 bases, with 9 bases between. Germline CDR1 and CDR2: SNHLY and FYNNEI. The CDR3 runs 12 residues. In nucleotides, the CDR3 is TGTGCCAGCCAGCTCAGAACAGATACGCAGTATTTT. This translates into CASQLRTDTQYF.